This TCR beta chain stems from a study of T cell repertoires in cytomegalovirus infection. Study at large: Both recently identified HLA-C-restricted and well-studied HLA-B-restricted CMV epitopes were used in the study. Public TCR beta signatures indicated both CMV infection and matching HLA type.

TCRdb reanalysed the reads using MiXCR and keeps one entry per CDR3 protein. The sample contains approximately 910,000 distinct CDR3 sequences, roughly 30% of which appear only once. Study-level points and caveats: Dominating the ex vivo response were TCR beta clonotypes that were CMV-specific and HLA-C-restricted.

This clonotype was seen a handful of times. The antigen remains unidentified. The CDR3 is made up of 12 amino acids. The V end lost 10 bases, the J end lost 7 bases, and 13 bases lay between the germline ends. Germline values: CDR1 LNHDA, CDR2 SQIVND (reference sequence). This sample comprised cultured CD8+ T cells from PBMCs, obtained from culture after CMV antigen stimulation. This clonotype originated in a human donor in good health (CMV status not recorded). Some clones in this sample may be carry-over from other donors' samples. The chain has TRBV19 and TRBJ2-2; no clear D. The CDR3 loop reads CAIIDPVGELFF. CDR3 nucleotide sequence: TGTGCCATCATAGACCCTGTCGGGGAGCTGTTTTTT. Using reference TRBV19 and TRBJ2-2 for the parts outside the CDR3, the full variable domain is DGGITQSPKYLFRKEGQNVTLSCEQNLNHDAMYWYRQDPGQGLRLIYYSQIVNDFQKGDIAEGYSVSREKKESFPLTVTSAQKNPTAFYLCAIIDPVGELFFGEGSRLTVL.